This T cell receptor beta chain was identified during a study of blood T cell repertoires in COVID-19. Across the study: Donors in the United States, Italy and Spain gave samples during acute or convalescent COVID-19.

Enrollment of patients from Seattle took place during active infection, with longitudinal follow-up. In the source study's methods: Nucleated cell counts were estimated from reference gene primer amplification. TCRdb keeps only in-frame clones here, not all; method: immunoSEQ multiplex PCR. V, J and clone size reflect that table, while D and trimming were determined from the DNA. The top ten hold approximately 2.4% of the sample, which has 250,000 or so clones, 70% to 90% seen once. This clonotype originated in a man aged 25 to 40 with COVID-19, enrolled during active disease. What was sequenced was peripheral blood.

CDR3 residues: CASSYSILGDYEQYF. The CDR3 DNA sequence: TGTGCCAGCAGTTACTCAATTTTAGGGGACTACGAGCAGTACTTC. This sequence joins TRBV6-5 and TRBJ2-7; possibly TRBD1 for D (5 bases). CDR1 and CDR2 from the germline V gene are MNHEY and SVGAGI. Trimming stripped 0 bases from V and 3 bases from J, with 12 bases between. The length of the CDR3 is 15 residues.